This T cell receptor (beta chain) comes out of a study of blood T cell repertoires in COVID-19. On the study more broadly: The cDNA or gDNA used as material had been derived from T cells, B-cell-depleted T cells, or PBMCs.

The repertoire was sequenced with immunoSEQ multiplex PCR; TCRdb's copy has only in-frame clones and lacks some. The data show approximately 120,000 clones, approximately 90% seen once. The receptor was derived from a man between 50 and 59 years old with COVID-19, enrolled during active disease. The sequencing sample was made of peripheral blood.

CDR3 loop: CASSSWDGGEDTQYF. CDR3 in DNA: TGTGCCAGCAGCTCCTGGGACGGAGGGGAGGATACGCAGTATTTT. The chain carries TRBV5-4 and TRBJ2-3, with TRBD2 as a possible D gene (6 bases). With 3 bases removed from V and 6 bases from J, the gap between germline ends came to 17 bases. The germline V gene has CDR1 SGHNT and CDR2 YYREEE (reference sequence). The CDR3 runs to 15 residues.